In this sample, the clone carrying this T cell receptor (beta chain) turned up once. Data came from immunoSEQ multiplex PCR; TCRdb stores just in-frame clones and leaves some out. The sample has tens of thousands of clones, around three quarters seen once; the top ten hold about 5.7%. This sample was taken from a study of blood T cell repertoires in COVID-19. Study overall: In each case, the material was cDNA or gDNA derived from T cells, B-cell-depleted T cells, or PBMCs.

The CDR3 totals 14 residues. J gave up 2 bases and V 8 bases, and 6 bases lay outside the gene matches. The germline CDR1 and CDR2 sequences are ENHRY and SYGVKD. The sample comprised peripheral blood. This TCR was sampled from a man aged 45-65 years with active or convalescent COVID-19. This chain connects TRBV10-3 to TRBJ2-3; 8 nucleotides match TRBD2. The CDR3 loop is CAIGGGQPTDTQYF. Written as DNA, the CDR3 is TGTGCCATCGGCGGGGGGCAGCCCACAGATACGCAGTATTTT.